This T cell receptor (beta chain) is from a study of post-analysis software for immune sequencing data. About the study: Some patients lacked subtype; others had relapsing-remitting, secondary progressive or progressive-relapsing disease. Study outcomes and limitations: Versus controls, multiple sclerosis patients showed significantly lower diversity (normalized Chao1).

Unique molecular identifiers had been added to the TCR beta cDNA libraries. MiXCR, run by TCRdb on the PCR reads, gives a single entry per CDR3 protein. The sample contains 800,000 to 950,000 distinct CDR3 sequences, roughly half of which appear only once. This clonotype was detected a few times. Its target is not known. This receptor was obtained from a girl aged 5-17 years with multiple sclerosis. Material for sequencing was blood.

The CDR3 spells CASSTPQQFTAEDTQYF. The CDR3 DNA sequence: TGTGCCAGCAGTACCCCTCAGCAGTTTACAGCGGAAGATACGCAGTATTTT. The chain has TRBV12-3 or TRBV12-4 and TRBJ2-3, with D possibly being TRBD2 (5 bases). This CDR3 region has 17 residues. The V gene lost 5 bases and the J gene lost 5 bases, with 23 bases spanning the gap.